This TCR beta chain was profiled in a study of cytomegalovirus exposure and HLA in healthy donors. Whole-study findings and limits: The study labeled 164 TCR beta chains cytomegalovirus-associated.

The PCR made use of 60 Vbeta and 13 Jbeta primers. Method: immunoSEQ multiplex PCR; TCRdb's copy keeps in-frame clones and lacks some. This table has more than 150,000 clones, 80% to 90% appearing once. Trimming removed 4 bases from V and 6 bases from J; junction bases left unmatched: 18. The germline CDR1 and CDR2 sequences are SQVTM and ANQGSEA. CDR3 length: 17 residues. In regard to this clone: The antigen remains unidentified.

Material: PBMCs. V is TRBV29-1 and J is TRBJ2-1; 7 nucleotides match TRBD1. This TCR came from a man younger than 35 in good health and CMV-seropositive. Written as DNA, the CDR3 is TGCAGCGTTGCACAATGGGCCCGGGACAGCGCCTTCAATGAGCAGTTCTTC. Translated: CSVAQWARDSAFNEQFF.